This is a list of T cell receptor beta chains from one sample in a study of cytomegalovirus exposure and HLA in healthy donors. Sequenced by immunoSEQ multiplex PCR; TCRdb stores in-frame clones only, minus some. Of approximately 87,000 clones listed, 81% are singletons. Sequenced input: PBMCs. The receptors originated from a woman aged 70 to 79 in good health and CMV-seropositive. Both conserved end residues are part of each CDR3. A D gene is named only where the DNA matches it firmly. Only some rows state a clone size, as once, few, many or a class for expanded clones.

abundance	d_gene	v_gene	j_gene	CDR3nt	CDR3aa
once	NA	TRBV7-2	TRBJ1-2	TGTGCCAGCAGCCCCCCCGGAGTGAGGAGGGGCTACACCTTC	CASSPPGVRRGYTF
NA	NA	TRBV6-6	TRBJ1-5	TGTGCCAGCAGTACGGGGGGCAATCAGCCCCAGCATTTT	CASSTGGNQPQHF
NA	NA	TRBV27	TRBJ1-1	TGTGCCAGCTCCCCCTCGGCCGGGGTGAACACTGAAGCTTTCTTT	CASSPSAGVNTEAFF
NA	TRBD1	TRBV11-3	TRBJ2-7	TGTGCCAGCAGCTATACGACAGGGCCCCCGGGGGAGCAGTACTTC	CASSYTTGPPGEQYF
NA	NA	TRBV11-2	TRBJ2-3	TGTGCCAGCAGCCCACCGCTTACCGGTTTGGGCCTCACAGATACGCAGTATTTT	CASSPPLTGLGLTDTQYF
NA	NA	TRBV5-5	TRBJ1-5	TGTGCCAGCAGCTTGGGACAGACCTATCAGCCCCAGCATTTT	CASSLGQTYQPQHF
NA	NA	TRBV28	TRBJ2-5	TGTGCCAGCAGTAATTCGGAAAAACAGGGTGGCAGTCGGGAGACCCAGTACTTC	CASSNSEKQGGSRETQYF
NA	TRBD1	TRBV28	TRBJ2-3	TGTGCCAGCAGCCCCCGACAGGGAATGGCAGATACGCAGTATTTT	CASSPRQGMADTQYF
NA	TRBD2	TRBV11-2	TRBJ2-1	TGTGCCAGCAGCTTAGTTAGCGGGAGGATTGACAATGAGCAGTTCTTC	CASSLVSGRIDNEQFF
NA	NA	TRBV7-2	TRBJ2-3	TGTGCCAGCAGCCGTGGGCCTAGCACAGATACGCAGTATTTT	CASSRGPSTDTQYF
NA	NA	TRBV6-4	TRBJ2-1	TGTGCCAGCAGTGACTCTGGCCGAGGATCCTACAATGAGCAGTTCTTC	CASSDSGRGSYNEQFF
NA	TRBD2	TRBV5-1	TRBJ2-7	TGCGCCAGCAGCTTGACTAGCGGGTCTGTCTACGAGCAGTACTTC	CASSLTSGSVYEQYF
NA	NA	TRBV7-2	TRBJ2-7	TGTGCCAGCAGCTTACAGGGAGGAGGCTACGAGCAGTACTTC	CASSLQGGGYEQYF
NA	TRBD1	TRBV27	TRBJ2-1	TGTGCCAGCCGACAGGGGGCCCTCAATGAGCAGTTCTTC	CASRQGALNEQFF
NA	TRBD1	TRBV6-5	TRBJ2-1	TGTGCCAGCAGTTACCAGGGGGCGCAGGTTTATGAGCAGTTCTTC	CASSYQGAQVYEQFF
large	NA	TRBV6-1	TRBJ2-3	TGTGCCACCAGTGTTGGGAGCGAAGATACGCAGTATTTT	CATSVGSEDTQYF
NA	NA	TRBV15	TRBJ2-1	TGTGCCACCAGCCCTAGGGCGGGAGAGCAGTTCTTC	CATSPRAGEQFF
NA	TRBD2	TRBV7-6	TRBJ2-2	TGTGCCAGCAGCTTAGAGCTAGCGGGTGGCTCCGGGGAGCTGTTTTTT	CASSLELAGGSGELFF
NA	NA	TRBV25-1	TRBJ1-6	TGTGCCAGCAGTGAAATGGGGCAGCTAAATTCACCCCTCCACTTT	CASSEMGQLNSPLHF
NA	NA	TRBV4-1	TRBJ2-5	TGCGCCAGCAGCCAAGAAACCTCAAGGGGAACCCAGTACTTC	CASSQETSRGTQYF
NA	TRBD1	TRBV2	TRBJ1-6	TGTGCCAGCAGCAGGGACAGCGTCTCACCCCTCCACTTT	CASSRDSVSPLHF
once	TRBD1	TRBV5-1	TRBJ2-7	TGCGCCAGCAGCCATTGGGACAGATCCTACGAGCAGTACTTC	CASSHWDRSYEQYF
NA	TRBD2	TRBV5-4	TRBJ2-1	TGTGCCAGCAGCTTGGGACTAGCGGAATACGATGAGCAGTTCTTC	CASSLGLAEYDEQFF
few	TRBD2	TRBV7-2	TRBJ2-3	TGTGCCAGCAGCTTCTATAGCGGGAGCTCAGATACGCAGTATTTT	CASSFYSGSSDTQYF
NA	TRBD2	TRBV5-4	TRBJ2-1	TGTGCCAGCAGCTTGATCCCGGGACTAGCGGGAGACGAGCAGTTCTTC	CASSLIPGLAGDEQFF
NA	TRBD2	TRBV30	TRBJ2-2	TGTGCCTGGAGGCCTAGCGGGAGGGCCGCCGGGGAGCTGTTTTTT	CAWRPSGRAAGELFF
NA	NA	TRBV28	TRBJ1-3	TGTGCCAGCAGTTTAGCCAGGACAGGAAACACCATATATTTT	CASSLARTGNTIYF
NA	TRBD1	TRBV19	TRBJ2-2	TGTGCCAGTCTCGGGACAGTGGGGACCGGGGAGCTGTTTTTT	CASLGTVGTGELFF
NA	NA	TRBV7-3	TRBJ2-1	TGTGCCAGCAGCCCCTCCTCAGGGGAGCAGTTCTTC	CASSPSSGEQFF